This T cell receptor (beta chain) was identified in a study of cytomegalovirus exposure and HLA in healthy donors. About this clone itself: Its target is not known.

V lost 1 base and J 2 bases, leaving 5 bases between the germline ends. The CDR3 totals 13 residues. CDR1 LGHNT and CDR2 FRNRAP come from the germline V gene. Overall study findings and caveats: Versus the approximately 720-donor mean, an Asian-associated ancestry cluster reportedly showed fewer N-insertions in a later analysis. Rarity marked most TCR sequences, yet some public TCRs occurred in many donors. Later analysis associated a missense DCLRE1C variant with TCR beta V- and J-gene trimming. A previous analysis found most TCR beta V segments productive roughly 87% or roughly 30% of the time.

PCR involved 60 Vbeta and 13 Jbeta primers. Assay: immunoSEQ multiplex PCR; the TCRdb copy retains only in-frame clones and omits some. The data contain about 92,000 clones, approximately 84% of them singletons. This clonotype was sampled from a girl between 2 and 10 years old in good health and CMV-seropositive. The material sequenced was PBMCs. The chain couples TRBV12-5 to TRBJ2-5; no clear D. Here the CDR3 reads CASGLDYQETQYF. CDR3 in DNA: TGTGCTAGTGGTTTGGACTATCAAGAGACCCAGTACTTC.